This T cell receptor beta chain appears in the sequencing data of a study of blood T cell repertoires in COVID-19 (dated by TCRdb to about 2020). About the investigation overall: Collaborator samples came from the United States, Italy and Spain and covered acute and convalescent phases of COVID-19. The prospective study material was composed of cDNA or gDNA derived from T cells, B-cell-depleted T cells, or PBMCs. The dataset comprised deeply sampled blood TCRbeta repertoires from subjects exposed to, actively infected with, or recovered from COVID-19. A freely available public database, intended as a resource for researchers studying the immune response to SARS-CoV-2, is where the repertoires were released. Samples came from the ongoing ImmuneRACE study (first 160 participants) plus 1,254 subjects from 6 global collaborators. A de-identified subject ID, COVID-19 status, age in years and sex were almost always included in the sample metadata. Where HLA class I and class II types were available, the types were taken from metadata supplied by the sample provider, not from assay-based typing. Overall results and qualifications from the work: How much clinical and demographic metadata was included differed by source and by participant, and the metadata was provided uncurated.

TCRbeta CDR3 regions were amplified from genomic DNA by means of the immunoSEQ Assay, a bias-controlled multiplex PCR. The authors' analysis ran thus. The number of nucleated cells in each sample was estimated by amplification of reference gene primers within the assay. Sequence reads were collapsed and filtered to measure the absolute abundance of every unique TCRbeta CDR3 rearrangement. For each sample, productive Simpson clonality was calculated as the square root of Simpson's diversity index over productive rearrangements. Entries here come from immuneACCESS through TCRdb and include only in-frame sequences with V and J called. Some clones fail to appear in such tables; in the studies checked, an unresolved V gene covers under half of the shortfall, and the cause of the remainder is unknown. That table is the source of V, J and clone size, and D and trimming were worked out from the DNA. The sample table lists hundreds of thousands of clones, over 80% of them with a count of one. Roughly 6% of the sample lies in the top ten.

Worth noting for this clone: No antigen is known for it. No qualities accompany the bases; no much larger clone lies one base away.

At one collaborating source in Seattle, patients were enrolled during active infection and were followed longitudinally through the course of disease. Collaborating institutions collected whole blood in K2EDTA tubes following their own protocols. For TCRbeta analysis, collaborators shipped samples in one of three forms: frozen whole blood, isolated PBMCs, or DNA extracted from either of those sample types. V loses 1 base at its end and J loses 1 base; junction bases beyond the gene matches: 1. CDR1 is given as SGHTA and CDR2 as FQGTGA, both from the germline V gene. From its cysteine to its phenylalanine, the CDR3 spans 15 amino acids. Only CDR3 DNA remains: 45 bases, in frame from the first base.

The V and J segments used are TRBV7-3 and TRBJ1-2; TRBD1 agrees with 9 junctional bases. The sequenced sample consisted of peripheral blood. The receptor's source is a woman aged 50 to 60 with COVID-19, enrolled during active disease. Here the CDR3 is given as CASSLMDRGNYGYTF. The DNA is TGTGCCAGCAGCTTAATGGACAGGGGTAACTATGGCTACACCTTC.